What follows are 4 T cell receptor beta chains derived from one specimen sequenced in a study of immune heterogeneity within non-small cell lung tumors. The template consisted of bulk tumor genomic DNA, with approximately 630 ng used per sample. Biopsies, several per primary tumor and spaced far apart, were collected during surgery. Patients with untreated, newly diagnosed non-small cell lung cancer underwent curative surgery. The authors amplified TCR beta CDR3 by multiplex PCR with 32 V and 13 J primers. Using its own MiXCR run on the multiplex PCR reads, TCRdb lists one record per CDR3 protein. In the table there are 15,000 or so distinct CDR3 sequences, 28% of which are singletons. Sequencing used lung tumor tissue. These receptors originate from a man aged 40-49 years with non-small cell lung cancer.

Details on this clonotype: A much larger clonotype is one base distant, so this may be a read error. The J gene is TRBJ1-5, the V gene TRBV6-1; TRBD1 agrees at 9 bases. J was trimmed by 3 bases and V by 6 bases; bases with no gene match: 6. The germline gives CDR1 MNHNS, CDR2 SASEGT. This CDR3 spans 15 amino acids. In nucleotides, the CDR3 is TGTGCCAGCAGCACGACAGGGGGTGACAATCAGCCCCAGCATTTT. This gives the protein CASSTTGGDNQPQHF.

This clonotype has only a few counts. The chain is built from TRBV29-1 and TRBJ2-1, with D uncertain. The CDR3 contains 11 residues. V lost 7 bases to trimming and J lost 4 bases, with 8 bases between them. CDR1 and CDR2 from the germline V gene are SQVTM and ANQGSEA. The CDR3 loop reads CSAEVYNEQFF. The CDR3 DNA sequence: TGCAGCGCCGAGGTTTACAATGAGCAGTTCTTC.

This clonotype was counted ten times or more. The chain combines TRBV6-1 with TRBJ1-2, with TRBD1 as a possible D gene (6 bases). Germline assignment: CDR1 MNHNS and CDR2 SASEGT. The V and J ends lost 4 bases and 8 bases respectively, with 11 bases between them. The CDR3 spans 12 residues. CDR3 in amino acids: CASSVQGIGYTF. The DNA of the CDR3 is TGTGCCAGCAGTGTACAGGGTATCGGCTACACCTTC.

The V gene is TRBV6-1, the J gene TRBJ1-2; D not resolved. CDR3 length: 15 amino acids. CDR1 is MNHNS and CDR2 is SASEGT in the germline V gene. V lost 8 bases and J lost 4, with 20 bases in between. In DNA form, the CDR3 reads TGTGCCAGCCTACGGGGAGCAGAGCACTCCTATGGCTACACCTTC. Its translation is CASLRGAEHSYGYTF.